The 24 T cell receptor beta chains in this list originate from one sample, sequenced in a study of T cell repertoires in cytomegalovirus infection. Their antigens remain unidentified. MiXCR, run by TCRdb on the reads, gives a single entry per CDR3 protein. The sample yields about 50,000 distinct CDR3 sequences, around 19% seen once. The starting material was CD8+ T cells from cultured PBMCs, obtained from culture after CMV antigen stimulation. The origin of the receptors is a human donor in good health (CMV status not recorded). Some clones in this sample may be carry-over from other donors' samples.

The genes are TRBV4-2 and TRBJ1-5, with 9 bases fitting TRBD1. From germline, CDR1 is LGHNA and CDR2 YNFKEQ. With V trimmed by 0 bases and J by 4 bases, 4 bases remained unmatched. This CDR3 is 16 amino acids long. This chain's CDR3 is CASSQEGTGKNQPQHF. The CDR3 region has the DNA TGTGCCAGCAGCCAAGAAGGGACAGGGAAGAATCAGCCCCAGCATTTT.

The table lists this clonotype with a few counts. The V gene is TRBV12-3 or TRBV12-4, the J gene TRBJ2-7; D not certain. With 0 bases removed from V and 0 bases from J, the gap between germline ends came to 6 bases. The CDR3 has 14 residues. The DNA of the CDR3 is TGTGCCAGCAGTTTAGCCTGGAGCTCCTACGAGCAGTACTTC. Encoded protein: CASSLAWSSYEQYF.

This clonotype was recorded a few times. The rearrangement joins TRBV6-2 or TRBV6-3 to TRBJ1-1, with 9 nucleotides matching TRBD1. CDR1 is MNHEY, CDR2 SVGEGT, per germline. The CDR3 sequence is 19 residues long. V lost 3 bases, J lost 3 bases, and 17 bases stayed unmatched. The CDR3 coding sequence is TGTGCCAGCAGTTATCCGTCGGATCACACAGGGGGCGGTTACACTGAAGCTTTCTTT. Its protein is CASSYPSDHTGGGYTEAFF.

The chain carries TRBV7-6 and TRBJ2-1; possible D gene TRBD2, 5 bases. The CDR3 is 17 residues long. CDR1 is SGHVS, CDR2 FNYEAQ, per germline. The V end was cut by 1 base, the J end by 5 bases, with 18 bases between. This chain's CDR3 is CASSLGVSGLSDNEQFF. CDR3 nucleotides: TGTGCCAGCAGCTTAGGCGTCAGCGGCCTATCCGACAATGAGCAGTTCTTC.

The chain combines TRBV6-2 or TRBV6-3 with TRBJ1-2; TRBD1 might be the D (6 bases). This CDR3 has 15 amino acids. CDR1 is MNHEY and CDR2 is SVGEGT in the germline V gene. Trimming removed 10 bases from V and 5 bases from J, with 23 bases in between. The DNA of the CDR3 is TGTGCCACTAAACGTACCCTGGACAGACCATATGGCTACACCTTC. Translation gives CATKRTLDRPYGYTF.

The table lists this clonotype with a few counts. The J gene is TRBJ1-1, the V gene TRBV7-2, with D possibly TRBD1 on 6 matching bases. Trimming shortened V by 5 bases and J by 0 bases, and 16 bases separated the two germline ends. This CDR3 contains 16 residues. Germline CDR1 SGHTA, CDR2 FQGNSA. CDR3 in amino acids: CASSPSRGLMNTEAFF. As DNA, the CDR3 is TGTGCCAGCAGCCCCTCGCGGGGGCTAATGAACACTGAAGCTTTCTTT.

This sequence joins TRBV28 and TRBJ2-7, with 9 nucleotides matching TRBD1. The ends lost 5 bases at V and 0 bases at J; junction bases unmatched: 8. The CDR3 spans 16 residues. Germline CDR1 is MDHEN and CDR2 is SYDVKM. In DNA form, the CDR3 reads TGTGCCAGCAGTGGCCTGGGACAGGGCAGCTCCTACGAGCAGTACTTC. Translated, it gives CASSGLGQGSSYEQYF.

With respect to this clonotype: One junction end does not reproduce the germline sequence, and a read error may be involved. The chain employs TRBV6-2 or TRBV6-3 and TRBJ1-5, with D unclear. This CDR3 is built from 11 residues. Germline CDR1 and CDR2: MNHEY and SVGEGT. Written as DNA, the CDR3 is TGTGCCCGCAGTTATCCCACGCCCCAGCATTTT. It codes for CARSYPTPQHF.

The rearrangement links TRBV10-3 to TRBJ2-1; 10 nucleotides agree with TRBD1. Per germline, CDR1 ENHRY and CDR2 SYGVKD. The CDR3 totals 18 residues. With 6 bases clipped from V and 0 bases from J, the junction kept 11 bases outside the gene matches. This CDR3 reads CAISRQGALMSSYNEQFF. CDR3 in DNA: TGTGCCATCAGCCGACAGGGGGCTTTGATGAGCTCCTACAATGAGCAGTTCTTC.

This clonotype was seen a few times. This rearrangement joins TRBV7-2 to TRBJ1-1; 7 bases align to TRBD1. CDR1 and CDR2 (germline): SGHTA, FQGNSA. The CDR3 covers 16 residues. J was trimmed by 0 bases and V by 4 bases; bases with no gene match: 8. In DNA, the CDR3 is TGTGCCAGCAGCTCAAGGCTCGACAGGGTGAACACTGAAGCTTTCTTT. Its translation: CASSSRLDRVNTEAFF.

This clonotype showed up just a few times. This rearrangement joins TRBV12-3 or TRBV12-4 to TRBJ2-2; maybe TRBD1 (5 bases). CDR3 length equals 15 residues. The V gene lost 1 base and the J gene lost 4 bases, with 10 bases spanning the gap. The CDR3 coding sequence is TGTGCCAGCAGTTTAGAGACAGTCATCACCGGGGAGCTGTTTTTT. Its translation is CASSLETVITGELFF.

This clonotype was seen only once. The chain links TRBV12-3 or TRBV12-4 to TRBJ2-3; D may be TRBD1 or TRBD2 (5 bases each). Trimming pared 0 bases from V and 2 bases from J, leaving 6 bases between. This CDR3 has 14 amino acids. The CDR3 DNA follows: TGTGCCAGCAGTTTAGCGGGGGTCACAGATACGCAGTATTTT. Protein: CASSLAGVTDTQYF.

This clonotype has just a few counts. J is TRBJ1-1 and V is TRBV6-2 or TRBV6-3; possibly TRBD1 for D (5 bases). From germline, CDR1 is MNHEY and CDR2 SVGEGT. The length of the CDR3 is 17 residues. The V end was cut by 2 bases, the J end by 2 bases, with 18 bases between. The CDR3 nucleotides are TGTGCCAGCAGTTACCGTCCGGACGGACAACTTAACACTGAAGCTTTCTTT. It codes for CASSYRPDGQLNTEAFF.

This clonotype was counted between two and nine times. The J gene is TRBJ2-7, the V gene TRBV4-1; no clear D. The germline CDR1 and CDR2 sequences are MGHRA and YSYEKL. This CDR3 is built from 18 residues. V lost 0 bases to trimming and J lost 0 bases, with 18 bases between them. CDR3 DNA: TGCGCCAGCAGCCAAGACCTACCCGCGGCAGACCTCTCCTACGAGCAGTACTTC. Amino acid sequence: CASSQDLPAADLSYEQYF.

J is TRBJ2-3 and V is TRBV19, with D perhaps TRBD1 (7 bases). Trimming took 5 bases from V and 0 from J, leaving 24 bases between them. Germline loops: CDR1 LNHDA, CDR2 SQIVND (reference sequence). The CDR3 sequence is 19 residues long. The CDR3 region is CASSPRQGGSGSSTDTQYF. The CDR3 DNA reads TGTGCCAGTAGTCCCAGACAGGGAGGTAGTGGGTCTAGCACAGATACGCAGTATTTT.

V and J are TRBV7-8 and TRBJ1-1; the D gene is possibly TRBD1 (6 bases). V lost 0 bases and J 4 bases, leaving 18 bases between the germline ends. The CDR3 has 17 residues. From germline, CDR1 is SGHVS and CDR2 FQNEAQ. CDR3 sequence: CASSLAVAGQWGTEAFF. The CDR3, as DNA: TGTGCCAGCAGCTTAGCGGTTGCCGGACAGTGGGGCACTGAAGCTTTCTTT. Supplemented by reference TRBV7-8 and TRBJ1-1, the full variable domain reads GAGVSQSPRYKVAKRGQDVALRCDPISGHVSLFWYQQALGQGPEFLTYFQNEAQLDKSGLPSDRFFAERPEGSVSTLKIQRTQQEDSAVYLCASSLAVAGQWGTEAFFGQGTRLTVV.

This clonotype appeared a few times. The chain employs TRBV7-8 and TRBJ1-2; 8 positions agree with TRBD1. The CDR3 is made up of 13 amino acids. With 5 bases clipped from V and 8 bases from J, the junction kept 7 bases outside the gene matches. The germline V gene encodes CDR1 SGHVS and CDR2 FQNEAQ. The CDR3 loop is CASSAPGTGGYTF. In nucleotides, the CDR3 is TGTGCCAGCAGCGCGCCGGGGACAGGAGGCTACACCTTC.

V gene TRBV7-9 combines with J gene TRBJ1-1; maybe TRBD1 (6 bases). CDR1 and CDR2 (germline): SEHNR, FQNEAQ (reference sequence). This CDR3 spans 17 amino acids. The germline V and J ends were trimmed by 4 bases and 2 bases, with 20 bases remaining between them. The CDR3 loop reads CASSYRDTPEGNTEAFF. For the CDR3, the DNA is TGTGCCAGCAGCTACCGGGACACCCCCGAGGGAAACACTGAAGCTTTCTTT.

The chain couples TRBV7-2 to TRBJ1-2; D uncertain. The V and J ends lost 4 bases and 4 bases respectively, with 10 bases between them. Germline V lookup: CDR1 SGHTA, CDR2 FQGNSA. The CDR3 length is 13 residues. For the CDR3, the DNA is TGTGCCAGCAGCTCCTCCGTTCTCTATGGCTACACCTTC. This sequence encodes CASSSSVLYGYTF.

The chain carries TRBV4-1 and TRBJ1-5; 8 nucleotides match TRBD1. The junction had 6 bases not matched to a gene; V was cut back by 0 bases and J by 5 bases. The germline gives CDR1 MGHRA, CDR2 YSYEKL. CDR3 length: 16 residues. The CDR3 sequence is CASSQDPGQGYQPQHF. CDR3 nucleotide sequence: TGCGCCAGCAGCCAAGACCCCGGACAGGGATATCAGCCCCAGCATTTT.

This clonotype has a handful of counts. The rearrangement joins TRBV9 to TRBJ2-7; D perhaps matches TRBD1 (5 bases). The CDR3 totals 14 residues. V was trimmed by 3 bases and J by 6 bases, leaving 16 bases between them. CDR1 is SGDLS, CDR2 YYNGEE, per germline. The CDR3 DNA reads TGTGCCAGCAGCGGATCGGACATATCGGCCGAGCAGTACTTC. Protein sequence: CASSGSDISAEQYF.

This clonotype was seen at least ten times. CDR3 loop: CASSLGASGDTDTQYF. CDR3 DNA: TGTGCCAGCAGCTTAGGGGCTAGCGGCGATACAGATACGCAGTATTTT. The gene calls are TRBV7-2 and TRBJ2-3, with 7 bases identical to TRBD2. The germline CDR1 and CDR2 sequences are SGHTA and FQGNSA. V was pared by 1 base and J by 3 bases, with 7 bases of the junction left unmatched. The CDR3 extends over 16 amino acids.

This clonotype came up a few times. This chain joins TRBV7-9 and TRBJ2-5; possibly TRBD2 for D (5 bases). Deletions cut 1 base from V and 4 bases from J, with 13 bases between. This CDR3 has 15 residues. The germline CDR1 and CDR2 sequences are SEHNR and FQNEAQ (reference sequence). The CDR3 DNA is TGTGCCAGCAGCTTAGGCCCTAGCCGGGGAGAGACCCAGTACTTC. It codes for CASSLGPSRGETQYF.

The chain uses TRBV6-5 and TRBJ2-1; tentatively, D is TRBD2 (5 bases). V was shortened by 4 bases and J by 0 bases, with 7 bases between the two germline ends. Germline V lookup: CDR1 MNHEY, CDR2 SVGAGI. This CDR3 is 14 amino acids long. CDR3 coding DNA: TGTGCCAGCAGTTGGACTGGCTCCTACAATGAGCAGTTCTTC. It specifies CASSWTGSYNEQFF.